A selection of T cell receptor beta chains follows, all from one sample in a study of blood T cell repertoires in COVID-19. The assay was immunoSEQ multiplex PCR, and TCRdb's table has in-frame clones only and misses some. The repertoire holds around 300,000 clones, 90% seen once, with 3.5% to 4.5% in the top ten. Specimen: PBMCs or T cells enriched from blood (not recorded which). Receptors originate from a woman aged 18-35 years with acute COVID-19. The CDR3 runs from the conserved cysteine through the conserved F or W. The D gene is left open where the match is weak. Only some rows state a clone size, as once, few, many or a class for expanded clones.

CDR3aa | CDR3nt | j_gene | abundance | v_gene | d_gene
CASSLVASGSGELFF | TGCGCCAGCAGCTTGGTGGCTAGCGGGAGCGGGGAGCTGTTTTTT | TRBJ2-2 | . | TRBV5-1 | TRBD2
CASSLAGRENQPQHF | TGCGCCAGCAGCTTGGCCGGGAGGGAAAATCAGCCCCAGCATTTT | TRBJ1-5 | . | TRBV5-1 | .
CASSTLTVTEAFF | TGTGCCAGTAGTACCCTGACAGTCACTGAAGCTTTCTTT | TRBJ1-1 | . | TRBV19 | .
CASSTTGDAGGGYTF | TGCGCCAGCAGCACTACGGGGGATGCCGGAGGTGGCTACACCTTC | TRBJ1-2 | once | TRBV5-1 | .
CASSPETGYRREGSNEQFF | TGTGCCAGTAGTCCGGAGACAGGTTACAGACGGGAGGGTTCCAATGAGCAGTTCTTC | TRBJ2-1 | . | TRBV19 | TRBD2
CASSRAFHYGYTF | TGCGCCAGCAGCCGCGCATTTCACTATGGCTACACCTTC | TRBJ1-2 | once | TRBV23-1 | .
CAISTDRASNQPQHF | TGTGCCATCAGTACCGACAGGGCTAGCAATCAGCCCCAGCATTTT | TRBJ1-5 | once | TRBV10-3 | TRBD1
CASSEGGGQPQHF | TGTGCCAGCAGTGAGGGGGGGGGCCAGCCCCAGCATTTT | TRBJ1-5 | . | TRBV6-1 | .
CASSQDSYGYTF | TGCGCCAGCAGCCAAGACAGCTATGGCTACACCTTC | TRBJ1-2 | few | TRBV4-1 | .
CASSLGGTANGYTF | TGTGCCAGCAGCCTCGGCGGGACAGCGAATGGCTACACCTTC | TRBJ1-2 | . | TRBV6-5 | TRBD1
CASTRAQGAPEAFF | TGTGCCAGCACCAGGGCACAGGGGGCCCCTGAAGCTTTCTTT | TRBJ1-1 | few | TRBV2 | TRBD1
CASTQGAGGYTF | TGTGCCAGCACTCAGGGGGCTGGTGGCTACACCTTC | TRBJ1-2 | . | TRBV5-8 | TRBD1
CASSDWSQGININQPQHF | TGCGCCAGCAGTGATTGGTCCCAGGGGATTAATATCAATCAGCCCCAGCATTTT | TRBJ1-5 | . | TRBV10-2 | .
CASTPPDRGRHTQYF | TGTGCCAGCACCCCCCCCGACAGGGGGCGACATACGCAGTATTTT | TRBJ2-3 | . | TRBV28 | TRBD1
CASSQEQGALSSPLHF | TGTGCCAGCAGCCAAGAACAGGGGGCCCTTTCTTCACCCCTCCACTTT | TRBJ1-6 | . | TRBV4-2 | TRBD1